There are a few counts of the clone carrying this TCR beta chain. TCRdb's table, derived via immunoSEQ multiplex PCR, lists solely in-frame clones and lacks some. Of about 55,000 clones listed, around 84% are singletons. The sample originates from a study of blood T cell repertoires in COVID-19. The germline CDR1 and CDR2 sequences are ENHRY and SYGVKD. V dropped 7 bases and J dropped 1 base, with 6 bases sitting between them. CDR3 length: 12 residues. The V call is TRBV10-3, the J call TRBJ2-3; D is perhaps TRBD1 (5 bases). Input material: peripheral blood. The origin of this receptor is an older man with acute or convalescent COVID-19. The CDR3 is CAITRGTDTQYF. The CDR3 bases are TGTGCCATCACCAGGGGCACAGATACGCAGTATTTT.